This entry concerns a single T cell receptor (beta chain). As yet, its antigen is unknown. With V trimmed by 2 bases and J by 4 bases, 14 bases remained unmatched. CDR3 length: 18 residues. The germline V gene encodes CDR1 MDHEN and CDR2 SYDVKM. cDNA reverse transcribed from extracted RNA served as the sequencing template. Here immunoSEQ multiplex PCR was the method, and the copy in TCRdb shows in-frame clones only, minus some. The sample has hundreds of thousands of clones; 50% to 70% are singletons. The data are from a study of CD8+ T cells in alopecia areata. Study findings and constraints: Higher clonality than in normal scalp was seen in lesional scalp, especially alopecia totalis/universalis.

The study team obtained lesional scalp punch biopsies and peripheral blood from alopecia areata patients. The sorting of PBMCs gave CD4+ and CD8+ T cells. The V call is TRBV28, the J call TRBJ2-5; TRBD1 matches at 9 bases. The source was CD4+ T cells sorted from blood, collected at week 0. The clonotype originates from a human donor with alopecia areata. In DNA form, the CDR3 reads TGTGCCAGCAGTTTACCTACTACCGGGACAGGGCTTCGAGAGACCCAGTACTTC. As protein: CASSLPTTGTGLRETQYF.